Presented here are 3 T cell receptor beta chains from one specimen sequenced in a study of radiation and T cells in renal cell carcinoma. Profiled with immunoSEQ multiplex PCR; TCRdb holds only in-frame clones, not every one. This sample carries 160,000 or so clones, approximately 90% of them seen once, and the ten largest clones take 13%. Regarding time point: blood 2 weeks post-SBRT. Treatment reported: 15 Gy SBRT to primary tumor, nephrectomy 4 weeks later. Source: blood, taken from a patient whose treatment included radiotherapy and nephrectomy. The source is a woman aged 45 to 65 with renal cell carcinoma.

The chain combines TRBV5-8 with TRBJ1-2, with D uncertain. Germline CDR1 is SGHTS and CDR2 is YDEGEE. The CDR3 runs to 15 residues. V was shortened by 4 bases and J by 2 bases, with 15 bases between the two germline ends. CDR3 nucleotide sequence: TGTGCCAGCAGCCAATTGGGCAGTCTAAACTATGGCTACACCTTC. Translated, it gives CASSQLGSLNYGYTF.

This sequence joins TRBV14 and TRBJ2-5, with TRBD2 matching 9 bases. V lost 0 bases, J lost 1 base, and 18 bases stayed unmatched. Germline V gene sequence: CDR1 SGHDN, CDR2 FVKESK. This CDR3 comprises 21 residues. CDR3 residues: CASSQDIYVEIAGATQETQYF. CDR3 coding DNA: TGTGCCAGCAGCCAAGACATTTATGTCGAGATAGCGGGGGCCACCCAAGAGACCCAGTACTTC.

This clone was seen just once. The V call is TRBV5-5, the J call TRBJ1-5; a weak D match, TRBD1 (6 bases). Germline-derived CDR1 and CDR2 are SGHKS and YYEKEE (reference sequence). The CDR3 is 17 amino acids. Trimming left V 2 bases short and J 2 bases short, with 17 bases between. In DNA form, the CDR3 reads TGTGCCAGCAGCTTAATCCAGGACAGTAAGGGCAATCAGCCCCAGCATTTT. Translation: CASSLIQDSKGNQPQHF.